This TCR beta chain was profiled in a study of blood T cell repertoires in COVID-19. Sequencing used immunoSEQ multiplex PCR; TCRdb keeps in-frame clones, though not all of them. The profile shows more than 200,000 clones, approximately 86% of them singletons. The cohort comprised adults aged roughly 18 to 95 years residing in approximately 25 US areas. Germline assignment: CDR1 SNHLY and CDR2 FYNNEI. The CDR3 consists of 14 residues. V lost 7 bases and J 5 bases, leaving 14 bases between the germline ends. This chain connects TRBV2 to TRBJ1-4; D may be TRBD1 (5 bases). The receptor was derived from a woman in her fifties or sixties who had recovered from COVID-19. Sequencing was performed on PBMCs or T cells enriched from blood (not recorded which). CDR3 nucleotide sequence: TGTGCCAGCACCTCGGACACTGTGAATGAAAAACTGTTTTTT. It specifies CASTSDTVNEKLFF. The entire variable domain, with the rest obtained from reference TRBV2 and TRBJ1-4, is as follows: EPEVTQTPSHQVTQMGQEVILRCVPISNHLYFYWYRQILGQKVEFLVSFYNNEISEKSEIFDDQFSVERPDGSNFTLKIRSTKLEDSAMYFCASTSDTVNEKLFFGSGTQLSVL.